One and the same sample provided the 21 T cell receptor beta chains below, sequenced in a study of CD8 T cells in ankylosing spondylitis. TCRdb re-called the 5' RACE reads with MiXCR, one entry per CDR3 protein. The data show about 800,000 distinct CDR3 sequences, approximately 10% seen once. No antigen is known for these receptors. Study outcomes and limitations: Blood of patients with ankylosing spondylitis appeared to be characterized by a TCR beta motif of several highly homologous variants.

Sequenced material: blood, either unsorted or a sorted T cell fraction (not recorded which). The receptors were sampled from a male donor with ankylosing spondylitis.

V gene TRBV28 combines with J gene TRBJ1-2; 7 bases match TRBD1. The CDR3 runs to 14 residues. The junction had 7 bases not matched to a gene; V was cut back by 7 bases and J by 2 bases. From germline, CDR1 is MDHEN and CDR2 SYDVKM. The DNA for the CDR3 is TGTGCCAGCACCCAGGGGGGGGACAACTATGGCTACACCTTC. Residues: CASTQGGDNYGYTF.

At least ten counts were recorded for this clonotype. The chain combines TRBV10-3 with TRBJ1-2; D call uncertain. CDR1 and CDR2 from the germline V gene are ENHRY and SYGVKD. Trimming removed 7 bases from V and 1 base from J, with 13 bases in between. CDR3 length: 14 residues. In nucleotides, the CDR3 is TGTGCCATCAATTCCCCCCCTCTTAACTATGGCTACACCTTC. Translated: CAINSPPLNYGYTF.

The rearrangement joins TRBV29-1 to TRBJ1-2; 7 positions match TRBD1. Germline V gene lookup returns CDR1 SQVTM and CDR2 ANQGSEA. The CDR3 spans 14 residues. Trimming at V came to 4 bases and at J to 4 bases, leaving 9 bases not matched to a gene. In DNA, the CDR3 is TGCAGCGTTGGCAGGGGGTCTGACCTCTATGGCTACACCTTC. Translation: CSVGRGSDLYGYTF.

CDR3 protein: CATSERPTGELFF. The CDR3 nucleotides are TGTGCCACCAGTGAACGACCAACCGGGGAGCTGTTTTTT. J is TRBJ2-2 and V is TRBV24-1; no firm D call. Germline V gene data show CDR1 as KGHDR and CDR2 as SFDVKD. The CDR3 loop spans 13 amino acids. Trimming pared 4 bases from V and 5 bases from J, leaving 7 bases between.

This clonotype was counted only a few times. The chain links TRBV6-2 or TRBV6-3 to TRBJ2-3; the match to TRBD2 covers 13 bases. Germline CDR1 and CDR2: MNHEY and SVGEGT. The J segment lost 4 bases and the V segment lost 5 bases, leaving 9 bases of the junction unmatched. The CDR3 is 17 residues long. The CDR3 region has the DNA TGTGCCAGCAGTGCTTGGACTAGCGGGAGAGGTGCAGATACGCAGTATTTT. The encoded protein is CASSAWTSGRGADTQYF.

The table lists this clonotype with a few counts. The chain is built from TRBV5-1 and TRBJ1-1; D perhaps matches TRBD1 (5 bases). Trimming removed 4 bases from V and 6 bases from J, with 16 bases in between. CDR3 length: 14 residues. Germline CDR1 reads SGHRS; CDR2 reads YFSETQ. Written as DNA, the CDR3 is TGCGCCAGCAGCCCCCGGACATACGGCGCTGAAGCTTTCTTT. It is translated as CASSPRTYGAEAFF.

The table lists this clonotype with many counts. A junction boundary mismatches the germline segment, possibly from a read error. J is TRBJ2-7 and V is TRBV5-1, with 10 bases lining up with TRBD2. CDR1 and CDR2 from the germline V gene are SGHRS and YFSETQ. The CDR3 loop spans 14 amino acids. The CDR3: CASSLGLADYEQYF. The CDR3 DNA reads TGTGCCAGCAGCTTAGGACTAGCGGACTACGAGCAGTACTTC.

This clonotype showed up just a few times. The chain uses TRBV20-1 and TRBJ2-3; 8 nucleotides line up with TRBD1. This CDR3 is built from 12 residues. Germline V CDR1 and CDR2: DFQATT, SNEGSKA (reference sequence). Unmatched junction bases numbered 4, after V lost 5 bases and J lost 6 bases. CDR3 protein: CSASYRGDTQYF. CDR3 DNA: TGCAGTGCTTCCTACAGGGGGGATACGCAGTATTTT.

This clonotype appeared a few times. The DNA of the CDR3 is TGTGCCAGCAGTGAAGTGGGCGATGTCTGGGATGAGCAGTTCTTC. Protein: CASSEVGDVWDEQFF. This sequence joins TRBV6-1 and TRBJ2-1, with D unresolved. The V end lost 1 base, the J end lost 8 bases, and 15 bases lay between the germline ends. The CDR3 runs to 15 residues. Germline CDR1 MNHNS, CDR2 SASEGT.

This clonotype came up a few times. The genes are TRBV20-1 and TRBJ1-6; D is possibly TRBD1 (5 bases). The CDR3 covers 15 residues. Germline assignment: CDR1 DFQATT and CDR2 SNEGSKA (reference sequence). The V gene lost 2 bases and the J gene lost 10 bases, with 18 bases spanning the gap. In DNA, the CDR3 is TGCAGTGCTAGATTCTCTGGGGGTGAGAGGTCACCCCTCCACTTT. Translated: CSARFSGGERSPLHF.

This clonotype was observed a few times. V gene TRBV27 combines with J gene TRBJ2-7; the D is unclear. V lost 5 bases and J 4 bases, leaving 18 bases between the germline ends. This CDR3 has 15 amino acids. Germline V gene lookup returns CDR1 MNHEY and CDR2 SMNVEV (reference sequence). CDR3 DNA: TGTGCCAGCAGTCCAGACGGACGGAACCGGTACGAGCAGTACTTC. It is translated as CASSPDGRNRYEQYF.

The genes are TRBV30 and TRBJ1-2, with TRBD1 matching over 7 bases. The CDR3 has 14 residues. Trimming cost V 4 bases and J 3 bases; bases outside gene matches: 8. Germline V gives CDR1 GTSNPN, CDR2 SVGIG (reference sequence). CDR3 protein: CAWNRQGRDYGYTF. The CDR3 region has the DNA TGTGCCTGGAACAGACAGGGCAGGGACTATGGCTACACCTTC.

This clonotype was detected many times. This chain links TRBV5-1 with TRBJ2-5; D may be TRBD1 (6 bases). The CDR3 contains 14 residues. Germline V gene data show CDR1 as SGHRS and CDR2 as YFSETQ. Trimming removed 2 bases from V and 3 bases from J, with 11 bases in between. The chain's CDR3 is CASSFTGLEETQYF. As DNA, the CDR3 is TGCGCCAGCAGCTTTACAGGGCTAGAAGAGACCCAGTACTTC.

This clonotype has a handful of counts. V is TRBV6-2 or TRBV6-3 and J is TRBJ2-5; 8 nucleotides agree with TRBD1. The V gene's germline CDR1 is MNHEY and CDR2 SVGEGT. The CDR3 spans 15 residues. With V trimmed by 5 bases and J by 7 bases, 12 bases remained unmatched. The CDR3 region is CASSLRDRGRATQYF. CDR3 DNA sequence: TGTGCCAGCAGTCTACGCGACAGGGGTAGAGCGACCCAGTACTTC.

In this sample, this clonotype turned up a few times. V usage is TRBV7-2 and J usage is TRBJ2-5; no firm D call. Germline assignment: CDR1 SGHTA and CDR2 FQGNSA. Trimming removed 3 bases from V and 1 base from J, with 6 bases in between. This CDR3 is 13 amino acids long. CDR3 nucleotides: TGTGCCAGCAGCTTTGACTTCCAAGAGACCCAGTACTTC. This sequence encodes CASSFDFQETQYF.

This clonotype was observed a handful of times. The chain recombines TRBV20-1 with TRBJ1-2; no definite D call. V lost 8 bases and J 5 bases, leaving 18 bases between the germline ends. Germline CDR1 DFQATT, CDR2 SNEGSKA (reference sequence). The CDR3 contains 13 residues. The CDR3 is CSPRTQLAYGYTF. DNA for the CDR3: TGCAGTCCCCGGACGCAACTGGCGTATGGCTACACCTTC.

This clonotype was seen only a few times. The CDR3 DNA sequence: TGTGCCAGCAGCTTCTTCCACAATTCCTACAATGAGCAGTTCTTC. Protein: CASSFFHNSYNEQFF. The rearrangement joins TRBV13 to TRBJ2-1, with no clear D. Trimming pared 3 bases from V and 1 base from J, leaving 10 bases between. Germline loops: CDR1 PRHDT, CDR2 FYEKMQ (reference sequence). The CDR3 consists of 15 residues.

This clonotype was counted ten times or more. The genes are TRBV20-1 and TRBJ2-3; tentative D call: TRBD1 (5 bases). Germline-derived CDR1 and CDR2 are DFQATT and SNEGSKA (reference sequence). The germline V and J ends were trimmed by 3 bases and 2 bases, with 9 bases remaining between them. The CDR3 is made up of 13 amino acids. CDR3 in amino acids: CSARSRATDTQYF. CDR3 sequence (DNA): TGCAGTGCTAGGTCCAGGGCCACAGATACGCAGTATTTT.

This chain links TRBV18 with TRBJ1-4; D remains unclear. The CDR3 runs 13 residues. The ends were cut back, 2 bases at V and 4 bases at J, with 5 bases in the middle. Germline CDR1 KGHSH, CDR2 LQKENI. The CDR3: CASSPLGNEKLFF. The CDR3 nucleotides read TGTGCCAGCTCACCATTGGGTAATGAAAAACTGTTTTTT. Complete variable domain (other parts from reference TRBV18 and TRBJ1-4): NAGVMQNPRHLVRRRGQEARLRCSPMKGHSHVYWYRQLPEEGLKFMVYLQKENIIDESGMPKERFSAEFPKEGPSILRIQQVVRGDSAAYFCASSPLGNEKLFFGSGTQLSVL.

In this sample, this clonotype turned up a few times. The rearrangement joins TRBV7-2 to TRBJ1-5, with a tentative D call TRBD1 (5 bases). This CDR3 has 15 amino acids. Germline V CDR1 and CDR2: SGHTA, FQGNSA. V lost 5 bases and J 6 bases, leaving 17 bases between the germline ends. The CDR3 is CASSPRRAEGQPQHF. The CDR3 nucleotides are TGTGCCAGCAGCCCACGCAGGGCTGAAGGTCAGCCCCAGCATTTT. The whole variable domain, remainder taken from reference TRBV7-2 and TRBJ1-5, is GAGVSQSPSNKVTEKGKDVELRCDPISGHTALYWYRQSLGQGLEFLIYFQGNSAPDKSGLPSDRFSAERTGGSVSTLTIQRTQQEDSAVYLCASSPRRAEGQPQHFGDGTRLSIL.

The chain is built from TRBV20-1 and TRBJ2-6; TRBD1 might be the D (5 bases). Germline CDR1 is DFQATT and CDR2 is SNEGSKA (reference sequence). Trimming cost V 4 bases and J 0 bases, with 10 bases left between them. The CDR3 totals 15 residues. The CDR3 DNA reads TGCAGTGCTACCGACAGAAGCTCTGGGGCCAACGTCCTGACTTTC. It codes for CSATDRSSGANVLTF.